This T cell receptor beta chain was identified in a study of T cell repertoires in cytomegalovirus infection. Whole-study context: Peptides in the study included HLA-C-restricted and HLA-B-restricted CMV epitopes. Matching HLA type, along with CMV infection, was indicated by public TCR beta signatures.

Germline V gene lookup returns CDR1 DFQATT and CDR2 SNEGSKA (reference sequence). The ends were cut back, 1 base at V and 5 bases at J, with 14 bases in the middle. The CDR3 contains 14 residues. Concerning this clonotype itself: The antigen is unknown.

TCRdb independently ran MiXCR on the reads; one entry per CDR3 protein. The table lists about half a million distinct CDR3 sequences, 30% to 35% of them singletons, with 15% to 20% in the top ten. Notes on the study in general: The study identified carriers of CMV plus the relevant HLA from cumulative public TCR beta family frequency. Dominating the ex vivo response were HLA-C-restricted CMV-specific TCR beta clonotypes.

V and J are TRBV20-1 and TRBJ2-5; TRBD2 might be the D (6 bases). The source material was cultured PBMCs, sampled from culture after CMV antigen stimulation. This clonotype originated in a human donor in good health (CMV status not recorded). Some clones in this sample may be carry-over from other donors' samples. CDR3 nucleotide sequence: TGCAGTGCTAGAGGAACTAGCTTTCCCGAGACCCAGTACTTC. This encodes CSARGTSFPETQYF.